The clone carrying this T cell receptor beta chain ranks as medium-sized. The sample belongs to a study of PD-L1 blockade in urothelial cancer. Clones were read by immunoSEQ multiplex PCR, and TCRdb kept only the in-frame ones, dropping some. The table records 70,000 to 75,000 clones, 70% to 90% of them present only once. Germline V gives CDR1 SGHNT, CDR2 YYREEE (reference sequence). V gave up 7 bases and J gave up 10 bases; unmatched junction bases: 11. This CDR3 is built from 15 residues. The TCR sequence derives from a man aged 60-69 years with urothelial cancer. Sequenced here: PBMCs, sampled around atezolizumab (anti-PD-L1) treatment. The chain carries TRBV5-4 and TRBJ2-1; 13 nucleotides align to TRBD2. This CDR3 is CASWPGLAGPEEQFF. Written as DNA, the CDR3 is TGTGCCAGCTGGCCGGGACTAGCGGGACCCGAAGAGCAGTTCTTC.